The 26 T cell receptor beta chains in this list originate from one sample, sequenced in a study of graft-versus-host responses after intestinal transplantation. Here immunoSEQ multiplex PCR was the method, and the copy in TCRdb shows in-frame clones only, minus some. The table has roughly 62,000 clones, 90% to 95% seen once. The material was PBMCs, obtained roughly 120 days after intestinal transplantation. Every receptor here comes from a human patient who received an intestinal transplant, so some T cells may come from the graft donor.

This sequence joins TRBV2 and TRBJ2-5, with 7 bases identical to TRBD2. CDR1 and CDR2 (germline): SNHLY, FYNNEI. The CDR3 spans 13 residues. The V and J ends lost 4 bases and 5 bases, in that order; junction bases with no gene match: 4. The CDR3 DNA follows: TGTGCCAGCAGTGGGGCGGGAGCGGAGACCCAGTACTTC. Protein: CASSGAGAETQYF.

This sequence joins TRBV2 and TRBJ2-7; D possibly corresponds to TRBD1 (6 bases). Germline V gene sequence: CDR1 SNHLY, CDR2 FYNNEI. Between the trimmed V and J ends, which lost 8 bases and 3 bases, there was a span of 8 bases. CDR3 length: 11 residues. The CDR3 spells CASLDSYEQYF. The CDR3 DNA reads TGTGCCAGCTTGGACAGCTACGAGCAGTACTTC.

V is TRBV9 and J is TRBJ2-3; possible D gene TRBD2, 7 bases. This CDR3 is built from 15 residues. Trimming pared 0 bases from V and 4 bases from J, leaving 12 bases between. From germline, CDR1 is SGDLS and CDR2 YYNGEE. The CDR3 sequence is CASSVAAGASDTQYF. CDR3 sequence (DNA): TGTGCCAGCAGCGTAGCCGCGGGGGCCTCAGATACGCAGTATTTT.

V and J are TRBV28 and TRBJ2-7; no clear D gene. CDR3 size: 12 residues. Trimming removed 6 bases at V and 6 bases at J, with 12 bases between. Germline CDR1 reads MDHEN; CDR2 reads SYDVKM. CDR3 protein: CASSPTVTEQYF. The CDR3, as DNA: TGTGCCAGCAGCCCCACGGTAACCGAGCAGTACTTC.

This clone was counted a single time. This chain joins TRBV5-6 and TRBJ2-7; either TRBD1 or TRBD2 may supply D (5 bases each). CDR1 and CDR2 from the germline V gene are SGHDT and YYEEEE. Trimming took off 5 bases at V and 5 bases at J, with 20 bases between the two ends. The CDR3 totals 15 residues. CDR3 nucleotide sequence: TGTGCCAGCAGAGTTGCCGGGACCCTCCGAGACGAGCAGTACTTC. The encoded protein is CASRVAGTLRDEQYF.

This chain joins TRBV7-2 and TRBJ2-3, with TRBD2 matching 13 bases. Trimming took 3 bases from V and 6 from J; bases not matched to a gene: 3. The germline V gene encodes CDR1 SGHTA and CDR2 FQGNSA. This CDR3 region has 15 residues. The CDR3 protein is CASSFLGLAGDTQYF. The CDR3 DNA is TGTGCCAGCAGCTTCTTGGGACTAGCGGGGGATACGCAGTATTTT.

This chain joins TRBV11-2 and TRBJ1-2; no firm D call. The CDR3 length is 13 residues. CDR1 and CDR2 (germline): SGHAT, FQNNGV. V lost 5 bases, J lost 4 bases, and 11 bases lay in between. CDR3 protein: CASSLGLAYGYTF. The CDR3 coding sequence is TGTGCCAGCAGCCTAGGACTGGCCTATGGCTACACCTTC.

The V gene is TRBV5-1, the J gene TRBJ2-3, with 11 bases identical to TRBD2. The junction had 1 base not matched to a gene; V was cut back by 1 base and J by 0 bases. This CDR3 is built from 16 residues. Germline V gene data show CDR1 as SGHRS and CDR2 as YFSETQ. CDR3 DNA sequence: TGCGCCAGCAGCTTGCGACTAGCGGGGAGCACAGATACGCAGTATTTT. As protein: CASSLRLAGSTDTQYF.

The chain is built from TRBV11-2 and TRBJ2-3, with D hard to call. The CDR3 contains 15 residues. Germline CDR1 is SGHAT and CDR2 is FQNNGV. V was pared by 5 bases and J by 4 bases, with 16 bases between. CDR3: CASSRPLFSPDTQYF. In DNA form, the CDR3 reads TGTGCCAGCAGCCGGCCCCTTTTCTCCCCAGATACGCAGTATTTT.

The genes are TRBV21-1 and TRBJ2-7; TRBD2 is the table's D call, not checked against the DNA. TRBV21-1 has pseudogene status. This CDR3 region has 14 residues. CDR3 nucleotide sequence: TGTGCCAGCAGCGCCAAGGGACTAGCGGACGAGCAGTACTTC. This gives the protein CASSAKGLADEQYF.

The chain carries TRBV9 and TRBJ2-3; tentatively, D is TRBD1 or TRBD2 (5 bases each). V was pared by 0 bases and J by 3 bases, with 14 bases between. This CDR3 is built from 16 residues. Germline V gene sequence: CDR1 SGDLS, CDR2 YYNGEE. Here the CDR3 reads CASSVGGSYRTDTQYF. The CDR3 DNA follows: TGTGCCAGCAGCGTAGGGGGGTCGTACCGAACAGATACGCAGTATTTT. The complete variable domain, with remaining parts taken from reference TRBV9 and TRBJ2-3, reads DSGVTQTPKHLITATGQRVTLRCSPRSGDLSVYWYQQSLDQGLQFLIQYYNGEERAKGNILERFSAQQFPDLHSELNLSSLELGDSALYFCASSVGGSYRTDTQYFGPGTRLTVL.

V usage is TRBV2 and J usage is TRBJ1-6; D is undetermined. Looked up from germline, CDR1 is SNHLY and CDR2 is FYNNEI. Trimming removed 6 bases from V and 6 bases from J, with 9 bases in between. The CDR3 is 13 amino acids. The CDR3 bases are TGTGCCAGCAGGAAGGAAATTAATTCACCCCTCCACTTT. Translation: CASRKEINSPLHF.

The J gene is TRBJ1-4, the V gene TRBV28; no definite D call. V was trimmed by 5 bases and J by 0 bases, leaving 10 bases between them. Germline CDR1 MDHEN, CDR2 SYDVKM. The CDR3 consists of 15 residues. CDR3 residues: CASSPHSATNEKLFF. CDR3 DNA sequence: TGTGCCAGCAGTCCCCACAGTGCAACTAATGAAAAACTGTTTTTT. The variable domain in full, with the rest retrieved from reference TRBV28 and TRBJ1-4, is DVKVTQSSRYLVKRTGEKVFLECVQDMDHENMFWYRQDPGLGLRLIYFSYDVKMKEKGDIPEGYSVSREKKERFSLILESASTNQTSMYLCASSPHSATNEKLFFGSGTQLSVL.

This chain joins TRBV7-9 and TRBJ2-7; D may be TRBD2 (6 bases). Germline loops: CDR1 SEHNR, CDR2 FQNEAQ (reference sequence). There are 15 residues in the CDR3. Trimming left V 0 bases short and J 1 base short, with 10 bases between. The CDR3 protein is CASSLAGRTSYEQYF. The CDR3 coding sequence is TGTGCCAGCAGCTTAGCGGGGAGGACATCCTACGAGCAGTACTTC.

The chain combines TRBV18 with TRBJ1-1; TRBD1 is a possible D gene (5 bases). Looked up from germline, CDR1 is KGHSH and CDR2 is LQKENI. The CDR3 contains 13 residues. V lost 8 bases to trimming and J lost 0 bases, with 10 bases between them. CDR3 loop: CASADSMNTEAFF. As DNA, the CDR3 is TGTGCCAGCGCAGACAGTATGAACACTGAAGCTTTCTTT. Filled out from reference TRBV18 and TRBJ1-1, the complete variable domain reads NAGVMQNPRHLVRRRGQEARLRCSPMKGHSHVYWYRQLPEEGLKFMVYLQKENIIDESGMPKERFSAEFPKEGPSILRIQQVVRGDSAAYFCASADSMNTEAFFGQGTRLTVV.

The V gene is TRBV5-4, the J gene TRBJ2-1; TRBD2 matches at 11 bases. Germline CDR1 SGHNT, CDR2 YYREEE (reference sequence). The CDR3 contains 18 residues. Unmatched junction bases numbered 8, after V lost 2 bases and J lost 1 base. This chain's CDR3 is CASSFGLAGGRSYNEQFF. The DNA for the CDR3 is TGTGCCAGCAGCTTCGGGCTAGCGGGAGGCCGTTCCTACAATGAGCAGTTCTTC.

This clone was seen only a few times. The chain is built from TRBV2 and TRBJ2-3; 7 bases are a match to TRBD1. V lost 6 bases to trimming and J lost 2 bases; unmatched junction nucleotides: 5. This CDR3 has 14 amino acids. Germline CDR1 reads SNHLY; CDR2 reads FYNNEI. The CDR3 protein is CASRGDRITDTQYF. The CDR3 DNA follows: TGTGCCAGCAGAGGGGACAGAATCACAGATACGCAGTATTTT.

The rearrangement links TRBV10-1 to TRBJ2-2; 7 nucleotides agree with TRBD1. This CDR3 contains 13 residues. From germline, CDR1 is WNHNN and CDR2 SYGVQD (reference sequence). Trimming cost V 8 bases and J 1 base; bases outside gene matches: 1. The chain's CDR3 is CASGDRNTGELFF. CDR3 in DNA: TGCGCCAGCGGGGACAGGAACACCGGGGAGCTGTTTTTT.

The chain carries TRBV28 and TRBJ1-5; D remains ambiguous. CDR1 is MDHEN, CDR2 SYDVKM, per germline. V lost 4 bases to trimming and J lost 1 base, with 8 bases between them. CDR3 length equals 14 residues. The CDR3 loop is CASSSGWSNQPQHF. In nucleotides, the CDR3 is TGTGCCAGCAGTTCGGGTTGGAGCAATCAGCCCCAGCATTTT.

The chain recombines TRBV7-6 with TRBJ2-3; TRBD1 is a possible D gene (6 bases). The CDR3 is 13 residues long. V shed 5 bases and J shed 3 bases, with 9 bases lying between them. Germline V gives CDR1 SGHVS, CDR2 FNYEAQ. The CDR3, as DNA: TGTGCCAGCAGCCGTACAGGGACAGATACGCAGTATTTT. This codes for CASSRTGTDTQYF.

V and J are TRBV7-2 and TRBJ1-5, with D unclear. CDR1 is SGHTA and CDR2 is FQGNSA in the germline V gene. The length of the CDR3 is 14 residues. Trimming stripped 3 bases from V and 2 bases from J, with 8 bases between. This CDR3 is CASSLVAGNQPQHF. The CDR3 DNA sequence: TGTGCCAGCAGCTTGGTCGCGGGCAATCAGCCCCAGCATTTT.

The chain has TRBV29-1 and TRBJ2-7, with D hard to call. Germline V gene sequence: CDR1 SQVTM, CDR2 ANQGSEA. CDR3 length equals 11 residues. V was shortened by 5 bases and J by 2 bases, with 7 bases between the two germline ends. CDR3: CSVTDPYEQYF. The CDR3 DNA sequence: TGCAGCGTTACAGACCCCTACGAGCAGTACTTC.

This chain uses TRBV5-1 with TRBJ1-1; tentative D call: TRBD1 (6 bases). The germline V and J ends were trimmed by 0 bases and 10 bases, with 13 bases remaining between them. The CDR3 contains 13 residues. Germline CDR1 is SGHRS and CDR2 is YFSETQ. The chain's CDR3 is CASSLGPQGRAFF. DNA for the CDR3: TGCGCCAGCAGCTTGGGCCCACAGGGTCGAGCTTTCTTT.

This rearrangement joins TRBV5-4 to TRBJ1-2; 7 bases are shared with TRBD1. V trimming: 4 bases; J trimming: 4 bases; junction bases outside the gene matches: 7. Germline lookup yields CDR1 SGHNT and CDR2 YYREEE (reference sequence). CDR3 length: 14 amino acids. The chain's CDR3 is CASSPTPGGYGYTF. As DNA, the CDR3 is TGTGCCAGCAGCCCCACGCCAGGGGGCTATGGCTACACCTTC.

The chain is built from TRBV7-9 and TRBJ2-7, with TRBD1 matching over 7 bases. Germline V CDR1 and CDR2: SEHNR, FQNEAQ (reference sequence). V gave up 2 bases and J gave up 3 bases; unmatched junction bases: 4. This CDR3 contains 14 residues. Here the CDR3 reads CASSLMYRGYEQYF. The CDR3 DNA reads TGTGCCAGCAGCTTAATGTACAGGGGCTACGAGCAGTACTTC.

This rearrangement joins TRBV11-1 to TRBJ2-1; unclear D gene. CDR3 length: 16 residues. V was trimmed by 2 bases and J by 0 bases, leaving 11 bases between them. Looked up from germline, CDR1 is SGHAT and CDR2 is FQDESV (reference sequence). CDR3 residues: CASSLSAKSSYNEQFF. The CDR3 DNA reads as TGTGCCAGCAGCTTAAGTGCGAAGAGCTCCTACAATGAGCAGTTCTTC.